This TCR beta chain is from a study of cytomegalovirus exposure and HLA in healthy donors. Researchers ran the PCR with 60 Vbeta and 13 Jbeta primers. Sequencing was performed with immunoSEQ multiplex PCR; in TCRdb, only in-frame clones are kept and a portion is missing. Here the sample spans about 160,000 clones, 65% to 80% being singletons. CDR3 length: 15 residues. Per germline, CDR1 SNHLY and CDR2 FYNNEI. V was clipped by 2 bases and J by 2 bases, with 13 bases between them. Comment on this clone: Its specificity is unknown.

The study, taken as a whole, reports: HLA alleles showed associations with some 17,000 TCR beta sequences in a later analysis, at a 0.05 false discovery rate.

What was sequenced was PBMCs. The chain links TRBV2 to TRBJ2-7; D perhaps matches TRBD1 (6 bases). The source is a man between 35 and 55 years old in good health and CMV-seronegative. CDR3 coding DNA: TGTGCCAGCAGTGAACAGTCGACAGGAACCTACGAGCAGTACTTC. Its protein is CASSEQSTGTYEQYF.